The 8 T cell receptor beta chains below all came from one sample that was sequenced in a study of blood T cell repertoires in COVID-19. This table comes from immunoSEQ multiplex PCR, and its TCRdb copy is limited to in-frame clones, with some not included. The repertoire has 150,000 to 200,000 clones, about 88% of them found once; the top ten carry roughly 2.9%. The sample consisted of peripheral blood. The receptors come from a young woman with active or convalescent COVID-19.

This clone appeared a single time. This chain joins TRBV6-5 and TRBJ1-1, with D maybe TRBD1 (6 bases). The CDR3 spans 14 residues. The germline gives CDR1 MNHEY, CDR2 SVGAGI. The V end lost 7 bases, the J end lost 0 bases, and 12 bases lay between the germline ends. The CDR3 is CASNIGGLNTEAFF. CDR3 nucleotides: TGTGCCAGCAATATCGGGGGGCTGAACACTGAAGCTTTCTTT.

This clone was seen a few times. V gene TRBV6-4 combines with J gene TRBJ1-5; D is unresolved. Germline CDR1 reads MRHNA; CDR2 reads SNTAGT. This CDR3 is 13 amino acids long. Trimming stripped 0 bases from V and 9 bases from J, with 9 bases between. As DNA, the CDR3 is TGTGCCAGCAGTGACTCTTTCCCGGGGCCCCAGCATTTT. This gives the protein CASSDSFPGPQHF.

This clone came up once. V gene TRBV5-1 combines with J gene TRBJ2-1, with D possibly being TRBD2 (6 bases). CDR3 length equals 14 residues. Germline V CDR1 and CDR2: SGHRS, YFSETQ. Trimming cost V 7 bases and J 6 bases, with 17 bases left between them. The CDR3 loop is CASRPRLASNEQFF. The CDR3 DNA reads as TGCGCCAGCCGCCCTCGGCTAGCGAGCAATGAGCAGTTCTTC.

The V and J genes are TRBV27 and TRBJ1-2; 9 bases are shared with TRBD1. The junction had 5 bases not matched to a gene; V was cut back by 3 bases and J by 3 bases. Germline V gene lookup returns CDR1 MNHEY and CDR2 SMNVEV (reference sequence). CDR3 length: 15 residues. CDR3 sequence reads: CASSLMGDRDYGYTF. CDR3 sequence (DNA): TGTGCCAGCAGTTTGATGGGGGACAGGGACTATGGCTACACCTTC.

CDR3 DNA sequence: TGTGCCAGCAGCCAATATCGCACGCGGGGGACGGTGAACACCGGGGAGCTGTTTTTT. Translation: CASSQYRTRGTVNTGELFF. The gene calls are TRBV27 and TRBJ2-2; 7 positions agree with TRBD2. The CDR3 runs 19 residues. The trim removed 6 bases at V and 1 base at J, leaving 17 bases unmatched. In germline, CDR1 is MNHEY, CDR2 SMNVEV (reference sequence).

The V call is TRBV28, the J call TRBJ2-2, with a weak D call TRBD2 (6 bases). The ends were cut back, 8 bases at V and 7 bases at J, with 14 bases in the middle. The CDR3 runs to 13 residues. The germline CDR1 and CDR2 sequences are MDHEN and SYDVKM. The CDR3 sequence: CASSLGGSGELFF. DNA of the CDR3: TGTGCCAGCTCCTTGGGGGGTAGCGGGGAGCTGTTTTTT.

Comments on this clone: This specimen includes other DNA sequences encoding the same CDR3. The gene calls are TRBV27 and TRBJ1-1; no definite D call. The V gene's germline CDR1 is MNHEY and CDR2 SMNVEV (reference sequence). V was clipped by 3 bases and J by 1 base, with 9 bases between them. The length of the CDR3 is 14 residues. The DNA for the CDR3 is TGTGCCAGCAGTTTGAGAGGCGGGAACACTGAAGCTTTCTTT. Protein: CASSLRGGNTEAFF.

The genes are TRBV19 and TRBJ1-5, with 9 bases identical to TRBD1. This CDR3 spans 15 amino acids. Unmatched junction bases numbered 3, after V lost 5 bases and J lost 1 base. CDR1 is LNHDA, CDR2 SQIVND, per germline (reference sequence). The CDR3 sequence is CASSSTGGSNQPQHF. The CDR3 nucleotides are TGTGCCAGTAGTTCGACAGGGGGAAGCAATCAGCCCCAGCATTTT.